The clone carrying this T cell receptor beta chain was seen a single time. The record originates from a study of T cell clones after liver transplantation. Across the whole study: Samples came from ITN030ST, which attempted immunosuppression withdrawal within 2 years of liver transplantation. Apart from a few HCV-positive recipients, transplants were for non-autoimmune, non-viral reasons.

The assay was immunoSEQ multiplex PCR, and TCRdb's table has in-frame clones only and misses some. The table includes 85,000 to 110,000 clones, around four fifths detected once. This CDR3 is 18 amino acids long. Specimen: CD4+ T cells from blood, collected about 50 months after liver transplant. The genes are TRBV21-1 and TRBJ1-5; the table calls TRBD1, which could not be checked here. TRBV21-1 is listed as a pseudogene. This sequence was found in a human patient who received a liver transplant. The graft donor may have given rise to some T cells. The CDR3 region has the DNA TGTGCCAGCAGCAGCTCATTAGGGGTGACAGAATCAAATCAGCCCCAGCATTTT. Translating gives CASSSSLGVTESNQPQHF.